This T cell receptor beta chain was obtained from a study of CD8 T cells in ankylosing spondylitis. On this clonotype itself: Its antigen is not known.

Regarding the study as a whole: Typical of ankylosing spondylitis blood, it appeared, was a TCR beta motif of seven to nine highly homologous variants.

CDR1 is DFQATT and CDR2 is SNEGSKA in the germline V gene (reference sequence). CDR3 length equals 16 residues. With 3 bases removed from V and 8 bases from J, the gap between germline ends came to 22 bases. Library preparation for TCR beta used quantitative 5'-RACE with molecular barcodes. TCRdb reprocessed the 5' RACE reads with MiXCR, giving one entry per CDR3 protein. The sample holds under 550,000 distinct CDR3 sequences, roughly 27% seen once. The clonotype was recovered from a male donor with ankylosing spondylitis. The chain carries TRBV20-1 and TRBJ1-4, with D uncertain. The sample taken for sequencing was blood, either unsorted or a sorted T cell fraction (not recorded which). The CDR3 coding sequence is TGCAGTGCTAGCCAATCTACCGGGCCCCAACCGGAAAAACTGTTTTTT. This gives the protein CSASQSTGPQPEKLFF.